This T cell receptor beta chain appears in the sequencing data of a study of CD8+ T cells in alopecia areata (dated by TCRdb to the late 2010s). With regard to the full study: The treated patients, all with moderate-to-severe alopecia areata, were enrolled in an open-label pilot trial of oral tofacitinib given at 5 to 10 mg twice daily. Tofacitinib was given for 6 to 18 months, followed by 6 months of follow-up off drug to assess delayed response and recurrence. The study used high-throughput TCRbeta sequencing to examine T cell clonal expansion in alopecia areata, in both the C3H/HeJ mouse model and human patients. Human TCRbeta sequencing covered scalp tissue and sorted CD4+ and CD8+ peripheral blood T cells from patchy and totalis/universalis alopecia areata patients and healthy controls. Patients on tofacitinib were biopsied at baseline and after 4 and 24 weeks of treatment, and several of the patients also had a later scalp biopsy. Scalp clonality was compared among normal scalp (n=4), patchy alopecia areata scalp (n=8), and alopecia totalis/universalis scalp (n=8). RNA was extracted with the PAXgene miRNA kit for fixed scalp, the miRNeasy kit for PBMCs, and the RNeasy kit for mouse skin. TCRbeta CDR3 regions were amplified by immunoSEQ multiplex PCR with 35 Vbeta forward and 13 Jbeta reverse primers.

As concerns this clone: Its binding antigen is unknown. Per-base quality was not reported, and no clone a single base away is much larger than it.

Broad study findings and their caveats: Unlike mouse skin, where gammadelta T cells dominate, normal human skin contains resident alphabeta T cells that get sequenced too, which complicates analysis of the scalp TCR repertoire. Shared TCR sequences between patients were less evident than in mice, which may be partly attributable to HLA diversity in the patient population. Compared with normal scalp, lesional scalp had higher clonality and more expanded CD8+ clones, particularly in alopecia totalis/universalis, a pattern that suggests antigenic drive.

Library construction relied on the immunoSEQ multiplex PCR assay. RNA was extracted from all samples and reverse transcribed into cDNA as template for TCR sequencing. SuperScript III was used to make first-strand cDNA, primed with a 2:1 mix of oligo-dT and random hexamers. A synthetic immune receptor repertoire was used to assess amplification bias, and residual bias was removed computationally. Per the source publication's procedure: Raw reads were preprocessed for error removal, and CDR3 was defined according to IMGT conventions as running from the conserved cysteine to phenylalanine. Clonality was calculated as 1 minus Shannon entropy normalized by log2 of the number of productive unique TCRs. CD4 or CD8 identity of scalp clones was inferred by cross-referencing scalp TCRbeta sequences with sorted blood CD4 and CD8 repertoires. Sourced from immuneACCESS, this table was stored by TCRdb with only in-frame sequences that have V and J called. A share of the clones is absent; for the studies checked, an unresolved V gene accounts for under half, and the remainder has no known explanation. V and J calls and clone size are copied from that table; D and trimming were computed from the DNA. Recorded for this sample are about 5,500 clones; just over 60% of them occurred a single time. The ten most abundant clones make up 10% to 12% of the sample.

The time point tag for this specimen amounts to: baseline before oral tofacitinib. Lesional scalp punch biopsies and peripheral blood were obtained from alopecia areata patients. Human scalp biopsies went straight into PAXgene tissue containers for immediate fixation. Including the terminal cysteine and phenylalanine, the CDR3 comprises 16 residues. The sequence is cut down to CDR3 DNA, 48 bases in frame from base 1. CDR1 and CDR2 are drawn from the germline V gene: SGDLS, YYNGEE. The junction carries 13 bases between V and J, which are trimmed by 0 bases and 4 bases respectively. The rearrangement combines TRBV9 with TRBJ2-2; too little of a D gene remains to name it. This receptor was obtained from a human donor with alopecia areata. The sequences come from skin, collected at week 0. At the DNA level, the sequence is TGTGCCAGCAGCGTAGCGGTAGGTCGAAGCACCGGGGAGCTGTTTTTT. It is translated as CASSVAVGRSTGELFF. With the portions outside the CDR3 filled from the reference TRBV9 and TRBJ2-2 genes, the complete variable region becomes DSGVTQTPKHLITATGQRVTLRCSPRSGDLSVYWYQQSLDQGLQFLIQYYNGEERAKGNILERFSAQQFPDLHSELNLSSLELGDSALYFCASSVAVGRSTGELFFGEGSRLTVL.